This passage covers 32 T cell receptor beta chains from one sample sequenced in a study of PD-1 blockade in classical Hodgkin lymphoma. As for time point: cycle 4 day 1 (C4D1), after six to seven weeks of nivolumab. Every single patient, without exception, relapsed after autologous stem cell transplantation, and brentuximab vedotin exposure varied. Clones were sequenced by immunoSEQ multiplex PCR, and TCRdb holds only the in-frame ones, with some missing. The sample lists over 75,000 clones; approximately 90% were seen once. The source was peripheral blood mononuclear cells (PBMCs), collected before the fourth cycle of nivolumab. Receptors were obtained from a human donor with classical Hodgkin lymphoma.

This rearrangement joins TRBV7-8 to TRBJ2-2; 8 bases are shared with TRBD1. Germline V lookup: CDR1 SGHVS, CDR2 FQNEAQ. The CDR3 runs to 17 residues. Trimming removed 4 bases from V and 5 bases from J; junction bases left unmatched: 12. The CDR3 spells CASSSKPWTGRTGELFF. The CDR3 DNA is TGTGCCAGCAGCTCAAAGCCTTGGACAGGGCGGACCGGGGAGCTGTTTTTT.

This clone appeared a single time. The chain has TRBV28 and TRBJ2-6, with 8 bases lining up with TRBD1. Losses at the gene ends were 6 bases for V and 2 bases for J; bases not matched to a gene: 3. The CDR3 totals 15 residues. Germline-derived CDR1 and CDR2 are MDHEN and SYDVKM. The CDR3 coding sequence is TGTGCCAGCAGCGCGACAGGGGCTGGGGCCAACGTCCTGACTTTC. It is translated as CASSATGAGANVLTF. Drawing the rest from reference TRBV28 and TRBJ2-6, the complete variable domain is DVKVTQSSRYLVKRTGEKVFLECVQDMDHENMFWYRQDPGLGLRLIYFSYDVKMKEKGDIPEGYSVSREKKERFSLILESASTNQTSMYLCASSATGAGANVLTFGAGSRLTVL.

The gene calls are TRBV7-2 and TRBJ1-5; perhaps TRBD1 as D (6 bases). CDR3 size: 15 residues. The V gene lost 2 bases and the J gene lost 4 bases, with 12 bases spanning the gap. The germline V gene has CDR1 SGHTA and CDR2 FQGNSA. The CDR3 loop is CASSLTQGSNQPQHF. The CDR3 nucleotides are TGTGCCAGCAGCTTAACACAGGGCTCAAATCAGCCCCAGCATTTT.

The chain combines TRBV28 with TRBJ2-7, with 9 nucleotides matching TRBD2. With V trimmed by 3 bases and J by 2 bases, 8 bases remained unmatched. From germline, CDR1 is MDHEN and CDR2 SYDVKM. The CDR3 spans 16 residues. CDR3 sequence reads: CASSFSVAGGTYEQYF. DNA for the CDR3: TGTGCCAGCAGTTTCTCGGTGGCGGGGGGGACCTACGAGCAGTACTTC.

This clone was picked up a small number of times. The V call is TRBV6-1, the J call TRBJ1-2, with D possibly matching TRBD1 (6 bases). Germline V lookup: CDR1 MNHNS, CDR2 SASEGT. The CDR3 sequence is 13 residues long. Trimming cost V 8 bases and J 5 bases, with 15 bases left between them. The CDR3 nucleotides are TGTGCCAGCCTAACCCGGACAGCTTATGGCTACACCTTC. This encodes CASLTRTAYGYTF.

The chain has TRBV6-1 and TRBJ2-1; D is ambiguous. Trimming took off 3 bases at V and 0 bases at J, with 9 bases between the two ends. Germline CDR1 is MNHNS and CDR2 is SASEGT. There are 15 residues in the CDR3. The CDR3 is CASSEPAHSYNEQFF. As DNA, the CDR3 is TGTGCCAGCAGTGAGCCGGCCCACTCCTACAATGAGCAGTTCTTC.

The V call is TRBV9, the J call TRBJ2-3; D possibly corresponds to TRBD1 (5 bases). CDR3 length: 14 residues. Trimming pared 4 bases from V and 4 bases from J, leaving 13 bases between. The V gene's germline CDR1 is SGDLS and CDR2 YYNGEE. CDR3 sequence: CASSPKGLADTQYF. The CDR3 DNA sequence: TGTGCCAGCAGCCCCAAGGGGTTAGCAGATACGCAGTATTTT.

The V and J genes are TRBV5-1 and TRBJ1-1; D not certain. This CDR3 region has 13 residues. V lost 0 bases to trimming and J lost 6 bases, with 9 bases between them. Looked up from germline, CDR1 is SGHRS and CDR2 is YFSETQ. The CDR3 loop is CASSLAGISEAFF. For the CDR3, the DNA is TGCGCCAGCAGCTTGGCCGGAATTTCTGAAGCTTTCTTT. The full variable domain, completed using reference TRBV5-1 and TRBJ1-1, is KAGVTQTPRYLIKTRGQQVTLSCSPISGHRSVSWYQQTPGQGLQFLFEYFSETQRNKGNFPGRFSGRQFSNSRSEMNVSTLELGDSALYLCASSLAGISEAFFGQGTRLTVV.

The chain employs TRBV6-5 and TRBJ2-7; D possibly corresponds to TRBD1 (5 bases). The CDR3 runs 13 residues. Trimming removed 3 bases from V and 1 base from J, with 7 bases in between. The germline V gene encodes CDR1 MNHEY and CDR2 SVGAGI. The CDR3 DNA reads TGTGCCAGCAGTTATGCAGGGTCCTACGAGCAGTACTTC. It yields the protein CASSYAGSYEQYF.

The chain combines TRBV7-9 with TRBJ2-7; possibly TRBD1 for D (6 bases). The germline V gene has CDR1 SEHNR and CDR2 FQNEAQ (reference sequence). V shed 5 bases and J shed 4 bases, with 9 bases lying between them. The CDR3 covers 12 residues. The CDR3 spells CASSRTAYEQYF. The CDR3 nucleotides are TGTGCCAGCAGCCGGACAGCTTACGAGCAGTACTTC.

This sequence joins TRBV7-9 and TRBJ1-1, with TRBD1 matching 9 bases. CDR1 is SEHNR and CDR2 is FQNEAQ in the germline V gene (reference sequence). Unmatched junction bases numbered 2, after V lost 9 bases and J lost 0 bases. This CDR3 is 13 amino acids long. CDR3 sequence reads: CASWDRVNTEAFF. CDR3 coding DNA: TGTGCCAGTTGGGACAGGGTGAACACTGAAGCTTTCTTT.

The chain recombines TRBV6-5 with TRBJ2-3, with 10 positions matching TRBD1. Germline CDR1 is MNHEY and CDR2 is SVGAGI. With 5 bases clipped from V and 2 bases from J, the junction kept 4 bases outside the gene matches. The CDR3 covers 15 residues. The CDR3 bases are TGTGCCAGCAGTCGACAGGGGGCACACACAGATACGCAGTATTTT. This encodes CASSRQGAHTDTQYF.

CDR3 in DNA: TGTGCCAGCAGCTTAGTAGACCGTGGGACGGTTTATGACTACGAGCAGTACTTC. This codes for CASSLVDRGTVYDYEQYF. The J gene is TRBJ2-7, the V gene TRBV7-9; tentatively, D is TRBD1 or TRBD2 (5 bases each). V was clipped by 1 base and J by 3 bases, with 22 bases between them. The CDR3 contains 18 residues. CDR1 is SEHNR and CDR2 is FQNEAQ in the germline V gene (reference sequence).

The chain joins TRBV2 to TRBJ1-5, with 9 positions matching TRBD1. The CDR3 contains 14 residues. Germline CDR1 is SNHLY and CDR2 is FYNNEI. V gave up 5 bases and J gave up 7 bases; unmatched junction bases: 6. CDR3 coding DNA: TGTGCCAGCAGTTACAGGGGGCCGGCGCAGCCCCAGCATTTT. Protein sequence: CASSYRGPAQPQHF. The full variable domain, with the rest looked up from reference TRBV2 and TRBJ1-5, is EPEVTQTPSHQVTQMGQEVILRCVPISNHLYFYWYRQILGQKVEFLVSFYNNEISEKSEIFDDQFSVERPDGSNFTLKIRSTKLEDSAMYFCASSYRGPAQPQHFGDGTRLSIL.

V and J are TRBV5-5 and TRBJ2-7; D ambiguous. Germline-derived CDR1 and CDR2 are SGHKS and YYEKEE (reference sequence). With 3 bases removed from V and 3 bases from J, the gap between germline ends came to 10 bases. This CDR3 comprises 13 residues. Written as DNA, the CDR3 is TGTGCCAGCAGCTCTGGTATTAACTACGAGCAGTACTTC. Translation gives CASSSGINYEQYF.

DNA of the CDR3: TGTGCCAGTAGTACTCGCTCGGGGGACGGGGCTAATGAAAAACTGTTTTTT. This translates into CASSTRSGDGANEKLFF. The V and J genes are TRBV19 and TRBJ1-4, with TRBD1 as a possible D gene (5 bases). This CDR3 has 17 amino acids. In germline, CDR1 is LNHDA, CDR2 SQIVND (reference sequence). The V and J ends lost 4 bases and 3 bases respectively, with 18 bases between them. The variable domain in full, completed from reference TRBV19 and TRBJ1-4, reads DGGITQSPKYLFRKEGQNVTLSCEQNLNHDAMYWYRQDPGQGLRLIYYSQIVNDFQKGDIAEGYSVSREKKESFPLTVTSAQKNPTAFYLCASSTRSGDGANEKLFFGSGTQLSVL.

The chain employs TRBV14 and TRBJ1-2, with TRBD1 matching over 8 bases. The CDR3 runs 13 residues. V trimming: 6 bases; J trimming: 6 bases; junction bases outside the gene matches: 6. Germline V gene data show CDR1 as SGHDN and CDR2 as FVKESK. Here the CDR3 reads CASRLPGGHGYTF. The CDR3, as DNA: TGTGCCAGCAGACTCCCAGGGGGCCATGGCTACACCTTC.

J is TRBJ2-1 and V is TRBV10-3; 7 positions agree with TRBD2. The germline V gene encodes CDR1 ENHRY and CDR2 SYGVKD. The CDR3 loop spans 15 amino acids. Losses at the gene ends were 1 base for V and 7 bases for J; bases not matched to a gene: 7. This CDR3 reads CAISEFLAGENEQFF. The CDR3 bases are TGTGCCATCAGTGAGTTTTTGGCGGGGGAGAATGAGCAGTTCTTC.

The chain recombines TRBV27 with TRBJ1-4, with D hard to call. CDR1 and CDR2 (germline): MNHEY, SMNVEV (reference sequence). The ends were cut back, 0 bases at V and 7 bases at J, with 12 bases in the middle. CDR3 length: 15 amino acids. CDR3 bases: TGTGCCAGCAGTTTATCTTCGGGGTATGGTGAAAAACTGTTTTTT. Translating it yields CASSLSSGYGEKLFF.

V usage is TRBV7-3 and J usage is TRBJ2-4; D possibly corresponds to TRBD2 (7 bases). Germline CDR1 and CDR2: SGHTA and FQGTGA. V lost 8 bases and J 7 bases, leaving 18 bases between the germline ends. The CDR3 totals 14 residues. The DNA for the CDR3 is TGTGCCAGCGCATACGGCGGGGGCCGTAACATTCAGTACTTC. The encoded protein is CASAYGGGRNIQYF.

The chain employs TRBV18 and TRBJ1-4; possible D gene TRBD1, 5 bases. The CDR3 contains 18 residues. The V and J ends lost 0 bases and 0 bases respectively, with 14 bases between them. CDR1 KGHSH and CDR2 LQKENI come from the germline V gene. In DNA, the CDR3 is TGTGCCAGCTCACCACCGCGGGACCGACACGCAACTAATGAAAAACTGTTTTTT. Translated, it gives CASSPPRDRHATNEKLFF.

The chain uses TRBV2 and TRBJ2-6; 9 positions agree with TRBD1. The J segment lost 2 bases and the V segment lost 3 bases, leaving 2 bases of the junction unmatched. This CDR3 region has 16 residues. Looked up from germline, CDR1 is SNHLY and CDR2 is FYNNEI. For the CDR3, the DNA is TGTGCCAGCAGTGATACAGGGGGCGCTGGGGCCAACGTCCTGACTTTC. This gives the protein CASSDTGGAGANVLTF.

The genes are TRBV10-2 and TRBJ2-4; a weak D match, TRBD1 (6 bases). CDR3 size: 14 residues. The V end was cut by 2 bases, the J end by 8 bases, with 13 bases between. Germline values: CDR1 WSHSY, CDR2 SAAADI. CDR3 nucleotide sequence: TGCGCCAGCAGTGAGATGGGGGCAATTGACATTCAGTACTTC. Translation: CASSEMGAIDIQYF.

The chain carries TRBV30 and TRBJ1-1; no clear D gene. The CDR3 has 14 residues. The V end was cut by 2 bases, the J end by 3 bases, with 13 bases between. CDR1 and CDR2 from the germline V gene are GTSNPN and SVGIG (reference sequence). CDR3 coding DNA: TGTGCCTGGAGTCGTACCCTCCGGTACACTGAAGCTTTCTTT. This codes for CAWSRTLRYTEAFF.

The chain couples TRBV7-9 to TRBJ2-3, with 8 bases lining up with TRBD1. This CDR3 is built from 15 residues. V lost 7 bases and J lost 2; bases outside the gene matches: 8. CDR1 is SEHNR, CDR2 FQNEAQ, per germline (reference sequence). The CDR3 bases are TGTGCCAGCACCCCGACAGGGGCCGACACAGATACGCAGTATTTT. Its protein is CASTPTGADTDTQYF.

This chain links TRBV11-1 with TRBJ1-4, with 9 bases lining up with TRBD1. J lost 7 bases, V lost 5 bases, and 8 bases had no gene match. The CDR3 is 15 amino acids. Germline V gene sequence: CDR1 SGHAT, CDR2 FQDESV (reference sequence). CDR3 DNA: TGTGCCAGCAGCAAGACAGGGGGGAACGGTGAAAAACTGTTTTTT. Its protein is CASSKTGGNGEKLFF.

This chain links TRBV10-1 with TRBJ2-1; 13 bases match TRBD2. Germline CDR1 WNHNN, CDR2 SYGVQD (reference sequence). V lost 6 bases, J lost 10 bases, and 3 bases stayed unmatched. The CDR3 is 13 residues long. The CDR3, as DNA: TGCGCCAGCAGCTCGGGACTAGCGGGGGAGCAGTTCTTC. As protein: CASSSGLAGEQFF.

The rearrangement links TRBV18 to TRBJ1-4; 7 positions match TRBD1. CDR1 and CDR2 (germline): KGHSH, LQKENI. This CDR3 is built from 15 residues. V gave up 4 bases and J gave up 0 bases; unmatched junction bases: 2. CDR3: CASSRDSPTNEKLFF. The DNA of the CDR3 is TGTGCCAGCTCACGGGACAGCCCAACTAATGAAAAACTGTTTTTT.

The rearrangement uses TRBV7-2 and TRBJ2-3, with D unclear. This CDR3 has 16 residues. The V and J ends lost 2 bases and 2 bases respectively, with 14 bases between them. CDR1 is SGHTA, CDR2 FQGNSA, per germline. The CDR3 loop reads CASSLRSLYPTDTQYF. The CDR3 coding sequence is TGTGCCAGCAGCTTAAGGAGTCTATACCCCACAGATACGCAGTATTTT.

The table lists this clone with a count of one. V gene TRBV2 combines with J gene TRBJ1-3; D unclear. The germline gives CDR1 SNHLY, CDR2 FYNNEI. The CDR3 runs to 14 residues. With 6 bases removed from V and 0 bases from J, the gap between germline ends came to 9 bases. This chain's CDR3 is CASRWFNSGNTIYF. As DNA, the CDR3 is TGTGCCAGCAGGTGGTTCAACTCTGGAAACACCATATATTTT.

The chain uses TRBV21-1 and TRBJ2-3. TRBV21-1 constitutes a pseudogene. CDR3 length: 16 amino acids. This chain's CDR3 is CASSTPGPPCTDTQYF. CDR3 coding DNA: TGTGCCAGCAGCACCCCGGGGCCCCCATGCACAGATACGCAGTATTTT.

V and J are TRBV6-5 and TRBJ1-2; possible D gene TRBD1, 5 bases. Germline CDR1 and CDR2: MNHEY and SVGAGI. The CDR3 is made up of 15 amino acids. The V gene lost 5 bases and the J gene lost 7 bases, with 20 bases spanning the gap. The CDR3 is CASSILPGGAGGYTF. The CDR3 DNA follows: TGTGCCAGCAGTATCCTACCGGGAGGGGCTGGTGGCTACACCTTC.